These 5 T cell receptor beta chains were sequenced from one sample in a study of identical twins. TCRdb re-called the 5' RACE reads through MiXCR, storing one row per CDR3 protein. Of under 300,000 distinct CDR3 sequences detected, 5.5% to 7.5% appear once; the ten largest clones hold roughly 15%. The same data also contributed to another study, on T cells expressing NK-cell markers.

The sequencing sample was made of CD8+ T cells sorted from blood. These receptors were collected from a woman aged 18-29 years in good health.

This clonotype was picked up a small number of times. The chain joins TRBV7-9 to TRBJ1-1; unclear D gene. V lost 5 bases and J lost 11, with 15 bases in between. The germline V gene encodes CDR1 SEHNR and CDR2 FQNEAQ (reference sequence). The CDR3 has 12 amino acids. The CDR3 region is CASSQPGDTAFF. The CDR3 nucleotides are TGTGCCAGCAGCCAACCGGGAGACACGGCTTTCTTT.

The J gene is TRBJ1-2, the V gene TRBV3-1, with 9 bases fitting TRBD1. The germline V gene has CDR1 LGHDT and CDR2 YNNKEL (reference sequence). After removal of 4 bases from V and 6 bases from J, the junction contained 12 bases not matched to a gene. The CDR3 is 16 residues long. CDR3 sequence (DNA): TGTGCCAGCAGCCCCATTCTCGGGACAGGGTCTCATGGCTACACCTTC. This sequence encodes CASSPILGTGSHGYTF.

V and J are TRBV12-3 or TRBV12-4 and TRBJ2-3; TRBD2 matches 7 bases. J lost 5 bases, V lost 0 bases, and 5 bases had no gene match. The CDR3 covers 15 residues. The CDR3 region is CASSLAGGPQDTQYF. CDR3 nucleotide sequence: TGTGCCAGCAGTTTAGCGGGAGGGCCGCAAGATACGCAGTATTTT.

This clonotype was detected only a few times. This chain uses TRBV7-6 with TRBJ2-3; tentative D call: TRBD2 (7 bases). Germline V gene lookup returns CDR1 SGHVS and CDR2 FNYEAQ. V gave up 0 bases and J gave up 2 bases, with 12 bases separating them. The CDR3 runs to 16 residues. The CDR3 nucleotides are TGTGCCAGCAGCTTAGCAGGCGGGGGCCCCACAGATACGCAGTATTTT. Its protein is CASSLAGGGPTDTQYF.

This clonotype was detected only a few times. The J gene is TRBJ2-7, the V gene TRBV5-1; D perhaps matches TRBD2 (6 bases). The CDR3 contains 15 residues. Trimming removed 4 bases at V and 2 bases at J, with 16 bases between. Germline CDR1 is SGHRS and CDR2 is YFSETQ. CDR3 amino acids: CASSAGSVYPYEQYF. CDR3 coding DNA: TGCGCCAGCAGCGCGGGGTCGGTGTACCCCTACGAGCAGTACTTC.